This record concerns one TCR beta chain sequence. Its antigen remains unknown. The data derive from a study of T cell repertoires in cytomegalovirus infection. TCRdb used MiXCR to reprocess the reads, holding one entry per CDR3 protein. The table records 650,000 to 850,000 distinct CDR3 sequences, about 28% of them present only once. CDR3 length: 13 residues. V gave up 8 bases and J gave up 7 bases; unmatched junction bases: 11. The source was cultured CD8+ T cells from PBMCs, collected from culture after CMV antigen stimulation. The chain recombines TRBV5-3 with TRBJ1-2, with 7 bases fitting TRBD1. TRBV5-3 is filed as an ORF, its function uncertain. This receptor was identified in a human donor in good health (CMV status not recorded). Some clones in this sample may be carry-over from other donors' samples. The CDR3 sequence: CASSADRVVGYTF. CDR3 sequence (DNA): TGTGCCAGCAGCGCCGACAGGGTGGTTGGCTACACCTTC.